This TCR beta chain came from a study of blood T cell repertoires in COVID-19 (dated by TCRdb to the early 2020s). In the study overall: The collaborator samples originated in the United States, Italy and Spain and spanned the acute and convalescent phases of COVID-19. The prospective study material was composed of cDNA or gDNA derived from T cells, B-cell-depleted T cells, or PBMCs. The dataset comprised deeply sampled blood TCRbeta repertoires from subjects exposed to, actively infected with, or recovered from COVID-19. The repertoires were made available in a free public database intended to serve as a resource for research on the immune response to SARS-CoV-2. Samples were obtained from the ongoing ImmuneRACE study (first 160 participants) and from about 1,300 subjects provided by 6 global collaborators. Sample metadata almost always included a de-identified subject ID, COVID-19 status, age in years and sex. Where available, HLA class I and class II types were taken from metadata supplied by the sample provider and were not determined by assay-based typing.

V is cut by 7 bases and J by 5 bases, and the space between the germline ends is 14 bases. CDR1 SGHTA and CDR2 FQGNSA were looked up in the germline V gene. The CDR3 contains 14 residues, cysteine and phenylalanine counted. Only CDR3 DNA is held: 42 bases, read in frame from base 1. TCRbeta CDR3 regions were amplified from genomic DNA by means of the immunoSEQ Assay, a bias-controlled multiplex PCR. The source study handled its data this way. Within the assay, amplification of reference gene primers was used to estimate how many nucleated cells each sample contained. Sequence reads were collapsed and filtered to measure the absolute abundance of every unique TCRbeta CDR3 rearrangement. For each sample, productive Simpson clonality was calculated as the square root of Simpson's diversity index across productive rearrangements. The immuneACCESS repertoire file appears here via TCRdb, limited to in-frame rearrangements. These files lack a portion of the clones; in checked studies, under half of the deficit traces to unresolved V genes, and the cause of the others is not known. The DNA gave D and trimming, while V, J and clone size come from that table. The sample table holds around 160,000 clones, of which roughly 90% were seen once. Approximately 3% of the sample is in the top ten clones.

The full study reports these points: Clinical and demographic metadata were provided uncurated, with the amount varying by source and participant.

Collaborating institutions collected whole blood in K2EDTA tubes following their own protocols. For TCRbeta analysis, collaborators shipped samples in one of three forms: frozen whole blood, isolated PBMCs, or DNA extracted from either of those sample types. This clone was picked up one time. The clone's antigen remains unknown. There are no base qualities to consult, and no much larger clone falls within one base. This receptor was taken from a man between 60 and 75 years old with acute or convalescent COVID-19. The V and J genes are TRBV7-2 and TRBJ2-2; the D region possibly corresponds to TRBD2 (6 bases align). Specimen: peripheral blood. The nucleotides read TGTGCCAGCAAACAAACCGGGACTACCGGGGAGCTGTTTTTT. Its protein is CASKQTGTTGELFF.